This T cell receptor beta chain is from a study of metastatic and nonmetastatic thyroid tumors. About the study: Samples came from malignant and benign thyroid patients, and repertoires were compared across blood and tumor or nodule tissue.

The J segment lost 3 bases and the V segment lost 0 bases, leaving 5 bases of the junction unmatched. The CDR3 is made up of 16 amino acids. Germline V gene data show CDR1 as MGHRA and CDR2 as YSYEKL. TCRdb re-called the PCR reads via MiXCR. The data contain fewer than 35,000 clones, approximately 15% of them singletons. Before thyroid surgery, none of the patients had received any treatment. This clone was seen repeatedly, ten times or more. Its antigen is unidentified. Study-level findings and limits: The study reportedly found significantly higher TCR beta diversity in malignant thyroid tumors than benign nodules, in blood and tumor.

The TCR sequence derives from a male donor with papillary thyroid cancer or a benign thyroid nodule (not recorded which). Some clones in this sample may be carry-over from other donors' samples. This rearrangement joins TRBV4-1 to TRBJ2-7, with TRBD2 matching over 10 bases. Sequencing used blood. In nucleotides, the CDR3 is TGCGCCAGCAGCCAAGATCGCACTAGCGGGAACTACGAGCAGTACTTC. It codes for CASSQDRTSGNYEQYF.